The 31 T cell receptor beta chains below were found in one sample sequenced in a study of blood T cell repertoires in COVID-19. Only in-frame clones appear in the TCRdb table, and some are missing; sequencing was by immunoSEQ multiplex PCR. Among a few hundred thousand clones, over 70% were seen once, and the ten largest hold 1% to 1.5%. The sample taken for sequencing was peripheral blood. These TCRs come from a woman in her forties or fifties with acute or convalescent COVID-19.

This chain joins TRBV28 and TRBJ1-4, with 7 bases that match TRBD1. Trimming removed 6 bases from V and 6 bases from J; junction bases left unmatched: 10. From germline, CDR1 is MDHEN and CDR2 SYDVKM. The length of the CDR3 is 15 residues. The DNA of the CDR3 is TGTGCCAGCAGCCTCTCAGGGGGTGGGGATGAAAAACTGTTTTTT. It specifies CASSLSGGGDEKLFF. The full variable domain, with the rest looked up from reference TRBV28 and TRBJ1-4, is DVKVTQSSRYLVKRTGEKVFLECVQDMDHENMFWYRQDPGLGLRLIYFSYDVKMKEKGDIPEGYSVSREKKERFSLILESASTNQTSMYLCASSLSGGGDEKLFFGSGTQLSVL.

This rearrangement joins TRBV4-1 to TRBJ2-1; TRBD2 matches at 11 bases. Germline trimming cut 1 base from V and 2 bases from J; bases unmatched to any gene: 4. CDR1 and CDR2 from the germline V gene are MGHRA and YSYEKL. The CDR3 is 17 amino acids. In DNA form, the CDR3 reads TGCGCCAGCAGCCAAGGAACTAGCGGGGGAGCCTACAATGAGCAGTTCTTC. Its translation: CASSQGTSGGAYNEQFF.

CDR3 nucleotide sequence: TGCAGCGGGACCCTAGCACGTGAGCAGTACTTC. Its protein product is CSGTLAREQYF. This chain connects TRBV29-1 to TRBJ2-7; tentative D call: TRBD2 (5 bases). V was clipped by 7 bases and J by 7 bases, with 14 bases between them. The length of the CDR3 is 11 residues. The germline V gene encodes CDR1 SQVTM and CDR2 ANQGSEA.

The genes are TRBV7-2 and TRBJ2-5; the match to TRBD2 covers 13 bases. This CDR3 is built from 16 residues. CDR1 and CDR2 from the germline V gene are SGHTA and FQGNSA. V lost 3 bases and J lost 5; bases outside the gene matches: 6. CDR3 nucleotides: TGTGCCAGCAGCTTTGGGACTAGCGGGGCTGGGGAGACCCAGTACTTC. Encoded protein: CASSFGTSGAGETQYF.

The V call is TRBV7-9, the J call TRBJ2-5; possible D gene TRBD2, 5 bases. Trimming stripped 1 base from V and 0 bases from J, with 15 bases between. The length of the CDR3 is 17 residues. Germline lookup yields CDR1 SEHNR and CDR2 FQNEAQ (reference sequence). The CDR3 loop is CASSLEMAGLHQETQYF. The CDR3 bases are TGTGCCAGCAGCTTAGAGATGGCGGGCTTACACCAAGAGACCCAGTACTTC.

The rearrangement links TRBV12-5 to TRBJ2-3; D gene unclear. V lost 3 bases and J 6 bases, leaving 13 bases between the germline ends. The CDR3 loop spans 14 amino acids. CDR1 and CDR2 from the germline V gene are LGHNT and FRNRAP. CDR3 protein: CASGLATVIDTQYF. The CDR3 DNA reads TGTGCTAGTGGTTTAGCAACGGTGATCGATACGCAGTATTTT.

This rearrangement joins TRBV12-3 or TRBV12-4 to TRBJ2-7; perhaps TRBD2 as D (5 bases). CDR3 length equals 13 residues. V was shortened by 2 bases and J by 2 bases, with 7 bases between the two germline ends. In nucleotides, the CDR3 is TGTGCCAGCAGTTTAACGGGGACCTACGAGCAGTACGTC. Its protein is CASSLTGTYEQYV.

CDR3 in amino acids: CASSSTGGRGQYF. CDR3 nucleotides: TGTGCCAGCAGCTCCACAGGGGGTCGGGGGCAGTACTTC. The chain carries TRBV5-6 and TRBJ2-7; 8 nucleotides agree with TRBD1. The germline V gene has CDR1 SGHDT and CDR2 YYEEEE. Trimming removed 3 bases from V and 9 bases from J; junction bases left unmatched: 8. The CDR3 is made up of 13 amino acids.

The chain uses TRBV10-2 and TRBJ2-5; tentatively, D is TRBD2 (6 bases). The CDR3 consists of 14 residues. Trimming pared 7 bases from V and 4 bases from J, leaving 16 bases between. Germline V gene lookup returns CDR1 WSHSY and CDR2 SAAADI. DNA of the CDR3: TGCGCCAGCATTTCCGTCGGGGGAGGAGAGACCCAGTACTTC. Translated, it gives CASISVGGGETQYF.

This chain connects TRBV5-5 to TRBJ1-5; D unclear. The CDR3 runs 15 residues. The V gene's germline CDR1 is SGHKS and CDR2 YYEKEE (reference sequence). V lost 6 bases and J 1 base, leaving 14 bases between the germline ends. The CDR3 nucleotides read TGTGCCAGCACGGTCCTACCGGGGAGCAATCAGCCCCAGCATTTT. As protein: CASTVLPGSNQPQHF.

This clone has just one count. The chain couples TRBV9 to TRBJ1-6; a weak D match, TRBD1 (5 bases). Germline V gene lookup returns CDR1 SGDLS and CDR2 YYNGEE. The CDR3 covers 14 residues. V lost 1 base to trimming and J lost 8 bases, with 10 bases between them. The CDR3 DNA follows: TGTGCCAGCAGCGTAAGACAGTTCGATTCACCCCTCCACTTT. Translation gives CASSVRQFDSPLHF.

This clone was found many times. The chain combines TRBV6-5 with TRBJ2-3; no reliable D call. The germline gives CDR1 MNHEY, CDR2 SVGAGI. Trimming took off 4 bases at V and 7 bases at J, with 6 bases between the two ends. The CDR3 has 11 amino acids. The CDR3 here is CASSWRNTQYF. The CDR3 nucleotides read TGTGCCAGCAGTTGGCGGAATACGCAGTATTTT.

The chain carries TRBV7-7 and TRBJ2-1, with D unclear. V lost 1 base, J lost 5 bases, and 6 bases lay in between. This CDR3 has 13 amino acids. Germline CDR1 SSHAT, CDR2 FNYEAQ (reference sequence). This CDR3 is CASSLVFNNEQFF. The CDR3 nucleotides read TGTGCCAGCAGCTTAGTTTTCAACAATGAGCAGTTCTTC.

In this sample, this clone turned up once. This sequence joins TRBV7-2 and TRBJ1-6; 12 bases are shared with TRBD1. Unmatched junction bases numbered 10, after V lost 1 base and J lost 9 bases. Germline-derived CDR1 and CDR2 are SGHTA and FQGNSA. The CDR3 extends over 18 amino acids. The CDR3 nucleotides read TGTGCCAGCAGCTTAGTACCAGGGACAGGGGGCAATTTTTCACCCCTCCACTTT. Translating gives CASSLVPGTGGNFSPLHF.

This chain connects TRBV2 to TRBJ2-7, with 8 bases lining up with TRBD1. The CDR3 has 16 residues. Germline V CDR1 and CDR2: SNHLY, FYNNEI. The junction had 8 bases not matched to a gene; V was cut back by 1 base and J by 3 bases. CDR3 sequence: CASSEGPGGANYEQYF. The CDR3, as DNA: TGTGCCAGCAGTGAAGGCCCAGGGGGCGCGAACTACGAGCAGTACTTC.

This clone was seen only a few times. The V and J genes are TRBV5-1 and TRBJ1-4; 9 bases fit TRBD1. The CDR3 contains 15 residues. The germline V gene has CDR1 SGHRS and CDR2 YFSETQ. V dropped 4 bases and J dropped 8; count of bases not matched to a gene: 9. CDR3 DNA: TGCGCCAGCAGCCCCGGACAGGGGATGGGCGAAAAACTGTTTTTT. It yields the protein CASSPGQGMGEKLFF.

The genes are TRBV27 and TRBJ2-1; TRBD2 aligns across 9 bases. V gave up 2 bases and J gave up 6 bases; unmatched junction bases: 5. Germline CDR1 reads MNHEY; CDR2 reads SMNVEV (reference sequence). The CDR3 is 15 residues long. CDR3 loop: CASSLAGGPGNEQFF. CDR3 nucleotides: TGTGCCAGCAGTTTAGCGGGAGGGCCCGGCAATGAGCAGTTCTTC.

The J gene is TRBJ2-1, the V gene TRBV5-5, with D perhaps matching TRBD2 (7 bases). Between the trimmed V and J ends, which lost 3 bases and 3 bases, there was a span of 10 bases. Germline CDR1 reads SGHKS; CDR2 reads YYEKEE (reference sequence). This CDR3 is built from 14 residues. CDR3 in DNA: TGTGCCAGCAGCTCCGGGGGGCTCTACAATGAGCAGTTCTTC. Amino acid sequence: CASSSGGLYNEQFF.

The chain links TRBV7-2 to TRBJ2-7, with TRBD1 matching over 9 bases. The germline CDR1 and CDR2 sequences are SGHTA and FQGNSA. V lost 5 bases and J lost 6; bases outside the gene matches: 8. The CDR3 consists of 14 residues. The CDR3: CASSAGTGLPEQYV. The CDR3 DNA reads TGTGCCAGCAGCGCCGGGACAGGGCTCCCCGAGCAGTACGTC.

The rearrangement joins TRBV7-9 to TRBJ2-1; 7 positions agree with TRBD2. With V trimmed by 3 bases and J by 6 bases, 14 bases remained unmatched. The CDR3 has 17 amino acids. Germline assignment: CDR1 SEHNR and CDR2 FQNEAQ (reference sequence). The CDR3 nucleotides are TGTGCCAGCAGCTTGGGAGGGGCTAATCCACGGAGCAATGAGCAGTTCTTC. It translates to CASSLGGANPRSNEQFF. Combining the CDR3 with reference TRBV7-9 and TRBJ2-1 gives the whole variable domain DTGVSQNPRHKITKRGQNVTFRCDPISEHNRLYWYRQTLGQGPEFLTYFQNEAQLEKSRLLSDRFSAERPKGSFSTLEIQRTEQGDSAMYLCASSLGGANPRSNEQFFGPGTRLTVL.

The chain combines TRBV10-1 with TRBJ1-1, with D hard to call. The germline CDR1 and CDR2 sequences are WNHNN and SYGVQD (reference sequence). Trimming removed 6 bases from V and 4 bases from J, with 18 bases in between. There are 15 residues in the CDR3. The CDR3 bases are TGCGCCAGCAGCCCCCTGGCGGGTGGGAGCACTGAAGCTTTCTTT. Translating gives CASSPLAGGSTEAFF.

J is TRBJ1-1 and V is TRBV6-6, with a weak D call TRBD1 (5 bases). The CDR3 length is 15 residues. Germline V gives CDR1 MNHNY, CDR2 SVGAGI (reference sequence). The V gene lost 0 bases and the J gene lost 0 bases, with 8 bases spanning the gap. CDR3 nucleotide sequence: TGTGCCAGCAGTTACTCCGGGACTGTGAACACTGAAGCTTTCTTT. As protein: CASSYSGTVNTEAFF.

The chain carries TRBV6-2 or TRBV6-3 and TRBJ2-2, with 10 bases identical to TRBD1. The junction had 10 bases not matched to a gene; V was cut back by 3 bases and J by 3 bases. The CDR3 is 18 amino acids. CDR1 is MNHEY and CDR2 is SVGEGT in the germline V gene. This CDR3 reads CASSYNQGTGDYTGELFF. Written as DNA, the CDR3 is TGTGCCAGCAGTTATAATCAAGGGACAGGGGACTACACCGGGGAGCTGTTTTTT.

In nucleotides, the CDR3 is TGTGCCAGCTGGGAGACAGGGTTTTACACTGAAGCTTTCTTT. As protein: CASWETGFYTEAFF. V and J are TRBV14 and TRBJ1-1; 7 bases are shared with TRBD1. V shed 8 bases and J 3 bases; nucleotides not matched to a gene: 9. Germline V gene sequence: CDR1 SGHDN, CDR2 FVKESK. The CDR3 extends over 14 amino acids.

The chain recombines TRBV11-2 with TRBJ1-6, with D unresolved. CDR3 length equals 13 residues. V was shortened by 0 bases and J by 10 bases, with 7 bases between the two germline ends. Germline values: CDR1 SGHAT, CDR2 FQNNGV. CDR3 loop: CASSLDRFSPLHF. As DNA, the CDR3 is TGTGCCAGCAGCTTAGACAGGTTCTCACCCCTCCACTTT.

This chain uses TRBV30 with TRBJ1-3; possibly TRBD1 for D (5 bases). This CDR3 contains 14 residues. Trimming stripped 0 bases from V and 4 bases from J, with 10 bases between. Germline CDR1 GTSNPN, CDR2 SVGIG (reference sequence). The CDR3 protein is CAWSVSAGGNTIYF. CDR3 nucleotides: TGTGCCTGGAGTGTCTCGGCAGGGGGAAACACCATATATTTT.

The chain uses TRBV18 and TRBJ1-1, with a weak D call TRBD1 (5 bases). This CDR3 spans 13 amino acids. Per the germline V gene, CDR1 is KGHSH and CDR2 is LQKENI. Trimming removed 5 bases at V and 5 bases at J, with 12 bases between. In nucleotides, the CDR3 is TGTGCCAGCTCATCGTCAGGGAGGACTGAAGCTTTCTTT. This sequence encodes CASSSSGRTEAFF.

This clone has a handful of counts. The chain couples TRBV7-7 to TRBJ2-5, with unresolved D. The ends were cut back, 4 bases at V and 0 bases at J, with 3 bases in the middle. The CDR3 loop spans 12 amino acids. The germline CDR1 and CDR2 sequences are SSHAT and FNYEAQ (reference sequence). CDR3 nucleotide sequence: TGTGCCAGCAGCTCGTACCAAGAGACCCAGTACTTC. It specifies CASSSYQETQYF.

V usage is TRBV30 and J usage is TRBJ1-1; tentative D call: TRBD1 (6 bases). Per the germline V gene, CDR1 is GTSNPN and CDR2 is SVGIG (reference sequence). There are 15 residues in the CDR3. Trimming removed 3 bases at V and 1 base at J, with 15 bases between. CDR3 amino acids: CAWSPMGHPNTEAFF. CDR3 DNA: TGTGCCTGGAGCCCCATGGGACACCCGAACACTGAAGCTTTCTTT.

Only one count was recorded for this clone. The V and J genes are TRBV30 and TRBJ1-1; possibly TRBD1 for D (5 bases). There are 14 residues in the CDR3. The V gene lost 5 bases and the J gene lost 8 bases, with 21 bases spanning the gap. Germline V gives CDR1 GTSNPN, CDR2 SVGIG (reference sequence). CDR3 protein: CAWVPRGRDKEAFF. In DNA form, the CDR3 reads TGTGCCTGGGTCCCGCGGGGCAGGGATAAGGAAGCTTTCTTT. The variable domain in full, completed from reference TRBV30 and TRBJ1-1, reads SQTIHQWPATLVQPVGSPLSLECTVEGTSNPNLYWYRQAAGRGLQLLFYSVGIGQISSEVPQNLSASRPQDRQFILSSKKLLLSDSGFYLCAWVPRGRDKEAFFGQGTRLTVV.

The chain couples TRBV5-4 to TRBJ2-7, with 7 bases identical to TRBD1. Germline V gene data show CDR1 as SGHNT and CDR2 as YYREEE (reference sequence). J was trimmed by 6 bases and V by 1 base; bases with no gene match: 7. The CDR3 runs 14 residues. This CDR3 reads CASSLRQGVSEQYF. CDR3 DNA: TGTGCCAGCAGCTTGAGGCAGGGGGTTAGCGAGCAGTACTTC. The entire variable domain, with the rest obtained from reference TRBV5-4 and TRBJ2-7, is as follows: ETGVTQSPTHLIKTRGQQVTLRCSSQSGHNTVSWYQQALGQGPQFIFQYYREEENGRGNFPPRFSGLQFPNYSSELNVNALELDDSALYLCASSLRQGVSEQYFGPGTRLTVT.